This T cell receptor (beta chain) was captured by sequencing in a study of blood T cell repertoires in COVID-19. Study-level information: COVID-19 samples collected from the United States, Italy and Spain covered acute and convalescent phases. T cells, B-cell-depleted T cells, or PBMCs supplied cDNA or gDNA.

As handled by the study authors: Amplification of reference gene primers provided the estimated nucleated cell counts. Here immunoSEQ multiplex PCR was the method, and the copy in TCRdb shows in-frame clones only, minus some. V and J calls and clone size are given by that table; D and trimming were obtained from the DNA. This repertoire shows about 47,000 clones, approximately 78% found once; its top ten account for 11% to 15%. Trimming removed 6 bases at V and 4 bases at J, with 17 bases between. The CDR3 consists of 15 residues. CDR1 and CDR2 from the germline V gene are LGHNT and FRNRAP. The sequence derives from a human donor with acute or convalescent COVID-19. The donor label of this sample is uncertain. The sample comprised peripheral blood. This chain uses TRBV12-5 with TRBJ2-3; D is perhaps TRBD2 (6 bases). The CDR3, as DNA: TGTGCTAGTGGCGGAGGGTCGATAGCCTCAGATACGCAGTATTTT. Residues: CASGGGSIASDTQYF.